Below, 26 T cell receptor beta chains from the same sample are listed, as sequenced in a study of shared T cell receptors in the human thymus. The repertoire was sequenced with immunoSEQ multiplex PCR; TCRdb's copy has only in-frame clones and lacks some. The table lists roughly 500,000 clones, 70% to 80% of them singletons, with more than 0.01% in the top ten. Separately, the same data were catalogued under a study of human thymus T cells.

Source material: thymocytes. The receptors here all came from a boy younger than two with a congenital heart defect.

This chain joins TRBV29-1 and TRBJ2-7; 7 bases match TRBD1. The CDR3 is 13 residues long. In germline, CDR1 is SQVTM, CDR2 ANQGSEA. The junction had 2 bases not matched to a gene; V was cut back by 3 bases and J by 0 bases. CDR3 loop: CSVEQGVSYEQYF. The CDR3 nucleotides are TGCAGCGTTGAGCAGGGGGTCTCCTACGAGCAGTACTTC.

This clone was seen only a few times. CDR3 sequence (DNA): TGTGCCAGCCGGGACAGAAACTCCTACGAGCAGTACTTC. Its protein product is CASRDRNSYEQYF. The rearrangement joins TRBV28 to TRBJ2-7; 7 bases agree with TRBD1. Germline CDR1 reads MDHEN; CDR2 reads SYDVKM. Trimming took 8 bases from V and 0 from J; bases not matched to a gene: 4. The CDR3 totals 13 residues.

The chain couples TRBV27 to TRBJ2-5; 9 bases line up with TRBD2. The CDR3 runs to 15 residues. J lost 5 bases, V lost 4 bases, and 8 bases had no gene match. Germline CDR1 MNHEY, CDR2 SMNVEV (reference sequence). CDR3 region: CASSSVAGEGETQYF. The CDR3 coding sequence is TGTGCCAGCAGTTCAGTAGCGGGAGAGGGGGAGACCCAGTACTTC.

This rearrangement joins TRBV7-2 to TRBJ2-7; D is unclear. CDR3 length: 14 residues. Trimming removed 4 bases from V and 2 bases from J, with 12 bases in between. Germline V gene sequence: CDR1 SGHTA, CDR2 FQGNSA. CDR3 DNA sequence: TGTGCCAGCAGCTCCGCCCCCACTCCCTACGAGCAGTACTTC. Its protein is CASSSAPTPYEQYF.

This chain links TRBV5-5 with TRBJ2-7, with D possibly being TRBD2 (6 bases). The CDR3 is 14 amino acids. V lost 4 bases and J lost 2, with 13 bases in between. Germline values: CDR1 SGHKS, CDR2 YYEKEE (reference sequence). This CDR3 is CASSPRWGAYEQYF. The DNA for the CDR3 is TGTGCCAGCAGCCCCCGATGGGGGGCCTACGAGCAGTACTTC.

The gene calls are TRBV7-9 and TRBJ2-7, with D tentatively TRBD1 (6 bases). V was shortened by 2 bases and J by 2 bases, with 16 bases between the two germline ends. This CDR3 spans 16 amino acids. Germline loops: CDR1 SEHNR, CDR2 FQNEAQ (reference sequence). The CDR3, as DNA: TGTGCCAGCAGCTTATGCTCCGGGACACACACCTACGAGCAGTACTTC. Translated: CASSLCSGTHTYEQYF.

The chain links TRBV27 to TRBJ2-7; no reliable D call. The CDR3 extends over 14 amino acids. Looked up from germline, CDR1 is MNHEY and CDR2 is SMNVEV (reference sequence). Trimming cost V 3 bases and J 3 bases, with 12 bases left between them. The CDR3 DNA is TGTGCCAGCAGTTTGTCGCGTCCGTACTACGAGCAGTACTTC. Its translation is CASSLSRPYYEQYF.

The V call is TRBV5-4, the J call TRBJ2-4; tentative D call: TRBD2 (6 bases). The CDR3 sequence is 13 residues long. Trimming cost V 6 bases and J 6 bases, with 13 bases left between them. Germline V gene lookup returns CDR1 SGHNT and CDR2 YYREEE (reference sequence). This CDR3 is CASTLTGLNIQYF. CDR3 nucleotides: TGTGCCAGCACCCTAACGGGACTAAACATTCAGTACTTC.

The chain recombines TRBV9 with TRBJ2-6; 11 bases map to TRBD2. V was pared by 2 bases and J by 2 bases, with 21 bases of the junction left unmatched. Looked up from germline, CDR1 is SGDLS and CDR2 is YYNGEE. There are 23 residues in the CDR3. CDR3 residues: CASSVDPSGRPVQMSTGANVLTF. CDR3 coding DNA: TGTGCCAGCAGCGTGGATCCTAGCGGGAGGCCTGTACAGATGTCAACTGGGGCCAACGTCCTGACTTTC.

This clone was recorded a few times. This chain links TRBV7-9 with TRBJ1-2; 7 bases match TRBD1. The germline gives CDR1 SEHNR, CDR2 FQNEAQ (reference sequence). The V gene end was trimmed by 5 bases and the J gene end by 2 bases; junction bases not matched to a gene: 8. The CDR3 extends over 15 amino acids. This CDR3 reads CASSAGGTANYGYTF. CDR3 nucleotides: TGTGCCAGCAGCGCCGGCGGGACAGCCAACTATGGCTACACCTTC.

As DNA, the CDR3 is TGCGCCAGCAGCTTGGCGTCTGGGACTAGACCCACCGGGGAGCTGTTTTTT. Translation: CASSLASGTRPTGELFF. The chain couples TRBV5-1 to TRBJ2-2; 8 nucleotides line up with TRBD2. The germline gives CDR1 SGHRS, CDR2 YFSETQ. The V segment lost 0 bases and the J segment 4 bases; nucleotides outside the gene matches: 8. The CDR3 extends over 17 amino acids. Looking up the rest from reference TRBV5-1 and TRBJ2-2 gives the full variable domain: KAGVTQTPRYLIKTRGQQVTLSCSPISGHRSVSWYQQTPGQGLQFLFEYFSETQRNKGNFPGRFSGRQFSNSRSEMNVSTLELGDSALYLCASSLASGTRPTGELFFGEGSRLTVL.

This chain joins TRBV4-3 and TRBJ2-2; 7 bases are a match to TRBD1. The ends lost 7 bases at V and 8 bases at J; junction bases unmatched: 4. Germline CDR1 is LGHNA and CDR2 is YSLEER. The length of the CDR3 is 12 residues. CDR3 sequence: CASKGAWGELFF. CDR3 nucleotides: TGCGCCAGCAAGGGGGCTTGGGGGGAGCTGTTTTTT.

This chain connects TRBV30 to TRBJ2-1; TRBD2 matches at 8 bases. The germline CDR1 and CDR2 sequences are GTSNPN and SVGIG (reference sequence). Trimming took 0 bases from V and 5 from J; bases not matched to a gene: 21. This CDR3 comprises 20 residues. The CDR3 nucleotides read TGTGCCTGGAGTGTACGGGGCCACCCCCCCTCTAGCGGGTCCAACAATGAGCAGTTCTTC. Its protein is CAWSVRGHPPSSGSNNEQFF.

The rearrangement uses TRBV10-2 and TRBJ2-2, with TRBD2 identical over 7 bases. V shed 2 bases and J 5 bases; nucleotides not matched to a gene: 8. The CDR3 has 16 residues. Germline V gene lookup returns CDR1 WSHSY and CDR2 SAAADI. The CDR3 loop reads CASSERCGSGTGELFF. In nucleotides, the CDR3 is TGCGCCAGCAGTGAGAGGTGCGGGAGTGGGACCGGGGAGCTGTTTTTT.

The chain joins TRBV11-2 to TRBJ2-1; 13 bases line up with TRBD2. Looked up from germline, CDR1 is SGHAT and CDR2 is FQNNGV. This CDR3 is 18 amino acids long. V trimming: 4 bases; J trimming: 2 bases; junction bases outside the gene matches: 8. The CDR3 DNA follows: TGTGCCAGCAGCTCCGGACTAGCGGGAGCAAGTGCCTACAATGAGCAGTTCTTC. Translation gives CASSSGLAGASAYNEQFF.

The CDR3 here is CASTQPPPLYNEQFF. CDR3 DNA sequence: TGTGCCAGCACCCAACCCCCTCCACTTTACAATGAGCAGTTCTTC. The chain has TRBV6-1 and TRBJ2-1; D gene uncertain. Germline V gene sequence: CDR1 MNHNS, CDR2 SASEGT. The CDR3 is 15 amino acids. The ends were cut back, 7 bases at V and 4 bases at J, with 17 bases in the middle.

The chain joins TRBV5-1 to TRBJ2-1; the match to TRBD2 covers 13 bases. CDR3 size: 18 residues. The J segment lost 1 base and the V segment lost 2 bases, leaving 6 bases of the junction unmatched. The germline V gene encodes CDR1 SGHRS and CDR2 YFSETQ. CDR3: CASSFGLAGELSYNEQFF. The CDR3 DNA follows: TGCGCCAGCAGCTTCGGACTAGCGGGAGAGCTTTCCTACAATGAGCAGTTCTTC.

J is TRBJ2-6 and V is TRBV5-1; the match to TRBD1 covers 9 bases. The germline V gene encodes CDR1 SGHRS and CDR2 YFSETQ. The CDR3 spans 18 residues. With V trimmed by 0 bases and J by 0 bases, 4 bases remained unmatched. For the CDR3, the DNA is TGCGCCAGCAGCTTGGCCGGGACAGGGCTCTCTGGGGCCAACGTCCTGACTTTC. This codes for CASSLAGTGLSGANVLTF. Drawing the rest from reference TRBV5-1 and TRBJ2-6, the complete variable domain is KAGVTQTPRYLIKTRGQQVTLSCSPISGHRSVSWYQQTPGQGLQFLFEYFSETQRNKGNFPGRFSGRQFSNSRSEMNVSTLELGDSALYLCASSLAGTGLSGANVLTFGAGSRLTVL.

The CDR3, as DNA: TGTGCCACCAGCAGGGGGGGGGCTCCTTCCCCAAACACTGAAGCTTTCTTT. Encoded protein: CATSRGGAPSPNTEAFF. V usage is TRBV15 and J usage is TRBJ1-1, with D possibly matching TRBD1 (6 bases). The CDR3 spans 17 residues. Germline values: CDR1 LNHNV, CDR2 YYDKDF (reference sequence). With 3 bases removed from V and 2 bases from J, the gap between germline ends came to 19 bases.

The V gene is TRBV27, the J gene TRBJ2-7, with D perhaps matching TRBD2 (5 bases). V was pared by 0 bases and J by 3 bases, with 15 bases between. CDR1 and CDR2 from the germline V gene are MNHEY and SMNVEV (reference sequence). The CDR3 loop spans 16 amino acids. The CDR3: CASSLSLKQRNYEQYF. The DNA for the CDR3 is TGTGCCAGCAGTTTATCCTTGAAACAGCGGAACTACGAGCAGTACTTC.

The CDR3 DNA is TGTGCCAGCAGTGAAAATTTTGCGGGGGACTCCCAAGAGACCCAGTACTTC. As protein: CASSENFAGDSQETQYF. The V call is TRBV2, the J call TRBJ2-5; 7 nucleotides match TRBD2. This CDR3 spans 17 amino acids. J lost 1 base, V lost 2 bases, and 10 bases had no gene match. In germline, CDR1 is SNHLY, CDR2 FYNNEI.

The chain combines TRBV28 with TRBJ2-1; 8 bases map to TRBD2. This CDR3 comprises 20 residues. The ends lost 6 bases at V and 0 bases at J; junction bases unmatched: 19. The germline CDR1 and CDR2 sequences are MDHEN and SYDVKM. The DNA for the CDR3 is TGTGCCAGCAGCCCAGTTGGTTTATCCGGGAGGGGGATCTCCTACAATGAGCAGTTCTTC. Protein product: CASSPVGLSGRGISYNEQFF.

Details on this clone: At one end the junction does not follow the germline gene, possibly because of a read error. The CDR3: CASSLAGKREGGNEQFF. CDR3 in DNA: TGTGCTAGCAGCTTAGCGGGAAAGCGGGAGGGTGGTAATGAGCAGTTCTTC. This sequence joins TRBV7-7 and TRBJ2-1; 10 bases match TRBD2. Germline lookup yields CDR1 SSHAT and CDR2 FNYEAQ (reference sequence). The CDR3 contains 17 residues. The full variable domain, its missing parts supplied by reference TRBV7-7 and TRBJ2-1, is GAGVSQSPRYKVTKRGQDVTLRCDPISSHATLYWYQQALGQGPEFLTYFNYEAQPDKSGLPSDRFSAERPEGSISTLTIQRTEQRDSAMYRCASSLAGKREGGNEQFFGPGTRLTVL.

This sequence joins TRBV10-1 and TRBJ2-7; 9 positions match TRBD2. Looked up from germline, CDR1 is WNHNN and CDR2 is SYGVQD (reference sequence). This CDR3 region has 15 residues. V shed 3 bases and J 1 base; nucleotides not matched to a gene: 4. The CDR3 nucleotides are TGCGCCAGCAGTGATAGTGGACTAGCGTCCTACGAGCAGTACTTC. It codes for CASSDSGLASYEQYF.

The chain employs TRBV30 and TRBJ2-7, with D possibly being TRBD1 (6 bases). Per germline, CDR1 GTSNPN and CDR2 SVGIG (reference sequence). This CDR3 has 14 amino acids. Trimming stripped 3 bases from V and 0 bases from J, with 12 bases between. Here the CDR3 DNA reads TGTGCCTGGAGAGACAGGTCCAGCTCCTACGAGCAGTACTTC. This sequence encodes CAWRDRSSSYEQYF.

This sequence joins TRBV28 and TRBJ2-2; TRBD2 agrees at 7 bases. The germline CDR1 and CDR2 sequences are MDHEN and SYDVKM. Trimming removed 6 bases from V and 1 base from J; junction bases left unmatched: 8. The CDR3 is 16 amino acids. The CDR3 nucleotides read TGTGCCAGCAGCCCCCCTAGCGGTGGGAACACCGGGGAGCTGTTTTTT. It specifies CASSPPSGGNTGELFF.